This TCR beta chain originates from a study of T cell responses to AZD1222 COVID-19 vaccine. Findings and caveats of the study: Clonal diversity may have been underestimated, and the donors were mostly white British, with more females than males.

The CDR3 extends over 14 amino acids. V dropped 5 bases and J dropped 5 bases, with 15 bases sitting between them. In germline, CDR1 is LNHDA, CDR2 SQIVND (reference sequence). The assay was immunoSEQ multiplex PCR, and TCRdb's table has in-frame clones only and misses some. Among some 150,000 clones, roughly 94% were seen once, and the ten largest hold about 1.3%. About this clone itself: Its matching antigen is unknown.

The chain couples TRBV19 to TRBJ1-2, with D perhaps TRBD1 (6 bases). The input for sequencing was peripheral blood, taken on day 0 of AZD1222 vaccination. The sequence was collected from an adult in good health. This CDR3 reads CASSLTGLLYGYTF. In DNA form, the CDR3 reads TGTGCCAGTAGTCTAACAGGGCTCCTTTATGGCTACACCTTC.